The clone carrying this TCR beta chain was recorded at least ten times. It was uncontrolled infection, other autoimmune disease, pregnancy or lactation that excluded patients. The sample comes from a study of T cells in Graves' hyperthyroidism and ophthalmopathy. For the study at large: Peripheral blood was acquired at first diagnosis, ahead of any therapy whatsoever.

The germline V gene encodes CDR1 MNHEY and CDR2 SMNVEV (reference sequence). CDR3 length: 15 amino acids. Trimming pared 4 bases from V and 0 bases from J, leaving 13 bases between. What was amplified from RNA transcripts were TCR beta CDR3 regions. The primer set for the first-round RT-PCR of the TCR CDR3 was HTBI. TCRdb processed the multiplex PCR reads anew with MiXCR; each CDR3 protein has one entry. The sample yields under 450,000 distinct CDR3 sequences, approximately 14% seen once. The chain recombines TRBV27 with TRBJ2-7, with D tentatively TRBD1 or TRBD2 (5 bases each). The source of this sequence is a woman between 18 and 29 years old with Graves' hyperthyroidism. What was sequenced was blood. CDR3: CASSWSGTDSYEQYF. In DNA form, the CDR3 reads TGTGCCAGCAGTTGGTCCGGGACGGACTCCTACGAGCAGTACTTC.